This T cell receptor beta chain comes out of a study of early T cells in non-severe SARS-CoV-2 infection. Across the whole study: Sequencing was performed on bulk RNA from unsorted whole blood, leaving chains unpaired.

This clonotype was seen at least ten times. Its antigen is not known. The germline V and J ends were trimmed by 5 bases and 0 bases, with 14 bases remaining between them. Germline CDR1 reads SEHNR; CDR2 reads FQNEAQ (reference sequence). This CDR3 has 15 residues. The TCR library protocol was used to attach unique molecular identifiers. These identifiers were attached to individual cDNA molecules. Each CDR3 protein gets one entry after TCRdb re-called the 5' RACE reads with MiXCR. The sample shows around 29,000 distinct CDR3 sequences, about 5% of them seen only once. Overall study results and limits: Private and CD4 specificities were missed by VDJdb matching, which favored anti-spike CD8 responses.

The specimen was whole blood. The chain is built from TRBV7-9 and TRBJ2-7, with D perhaps TRBD2 (6 bases). This sequence originates from an adult who was a healthcare worker with PCR-confirmed SARS-CoV-2 infection or an uninfected control (not recorded which). CDR3 sequence reads: CASSARGGTSYEQYF. The CDR3 DNA is TGTGCCAGCAGCGCCCGCGGCGGGACCTCCTACGAGCAGTACTTC.